The sequence of this TCR beta chain was determined in a study of blood T cell repertoires in COVID-19. Study background: Sites in the United States, Italy and Spain provided acute and convalescent COVID-19 samples. PBMCs, B-cell-depleted T cells, or T cells provided the cDNA or gDNA that made up the material.

Authors' data handling: Estimates of nucleated cell counts were drawn from the amplification of reference gene primers. Method: immunoSEQ multiplex PCR; TCRdb's copy keeps in-frame clones and lacks some. Clone size and V and J calls were adopted from that table, with D and trimming inferred from the DNA. The sample has just over 650,000 clones, approximately 90% seen once; the top ten hold under 0.3%. Trimming shortened V by 4 bases and J by 0 bases, and 3 bases separated the two germline ends. CDR3 length: 13 amino acids. Germline CDR1 reads SNHLY; CDR2 reads FYNNEI. Specimen: peripheral blood. The rearrangement uses TRBV2 and TRBJ2-2; D gene unclear. The TCR comes from a woman between 18 and 29 years old with acute or convalescent COVID-19. The CDR3 bases are TGTGCCAGCAGTGTAGCGAACACCGGGGAGCTGTTTTTT. Translation: CASSVANTGELFF. The variable domain in full, completed from reference TRBV2 and TRBJ2-2, reads EPEVTQTPSHQVTQMGQEVILRCVPISNHLYFYWYRQILGQKVEFLVSFYNNEISEKSEIFDDQFSVERPDGSNFTLKIRSTKLEDSAMYFCASSVANTGELFFGEGSRLTVL.